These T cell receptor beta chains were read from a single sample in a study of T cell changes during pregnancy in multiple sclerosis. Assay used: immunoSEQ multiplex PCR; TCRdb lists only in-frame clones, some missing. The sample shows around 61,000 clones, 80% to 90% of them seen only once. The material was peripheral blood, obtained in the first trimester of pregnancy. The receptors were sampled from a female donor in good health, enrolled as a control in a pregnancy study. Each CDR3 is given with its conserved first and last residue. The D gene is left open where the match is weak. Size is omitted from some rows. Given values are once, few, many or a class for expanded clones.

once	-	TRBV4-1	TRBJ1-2	TGCGCCAGCAGCCAAGAAACAGTCTATGGCTACACCTTC	CASSQETVYGYTF
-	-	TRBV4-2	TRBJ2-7	TGTGCCAGCAGCCAAGATCGAGAGTACGAGCAGTACTTC	CASSQDREYEQYF
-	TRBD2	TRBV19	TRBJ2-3	TGTGCCAGTAGTATGGTGGGCGTGGGACTAGCGGGGGATACGCAGTATTTT	CASSMVGVGLAGDTQYF
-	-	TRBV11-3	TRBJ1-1	TGTGCCAGCAGCGCCGGGACTTTCTCTGAAGCTTTCTTT	CASSAGTFSEAFF
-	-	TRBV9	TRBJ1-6	TGTGCCAGCAGCTCAAATACGGACAGCTTTAATTCACCCCTCCACTTT	CASSSNTDSFNSPLHF
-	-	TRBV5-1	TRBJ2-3	TGCGCCAGCAGCTTGAATTCTAGGCTAGCCACAGATACGCAGTATTTT	CASSLNSRLATDTQYF
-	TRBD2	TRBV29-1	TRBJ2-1	TGCAGCGTTACAGGGACTAGCGACCCCTACAATGAGCAGTTCTTC	CSVTGTSDPYNEQFF
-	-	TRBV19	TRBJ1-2	TGTGCCAGTACCCCGAACCAGAACTATGGCTACACCTTC	CASTPNQNYGYTF
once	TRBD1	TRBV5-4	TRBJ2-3	TGTGCCAGCAGCGGATATCCGGGACAGGGGGGCACAGATACGCAGTATTTT	CASSGYPGQGGTDTQYF
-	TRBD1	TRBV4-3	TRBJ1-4	TGCGCCAGCAGCCAAGATGGGACAGGGACTAATGAAAAACTGTTTTTT	CASSQDGTGTNEKLFF
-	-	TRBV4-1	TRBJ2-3	TGCGCCAGCAGCCAAGGTCAGGGAACAAGCACAGATACGCAGTATTTT	CASSQGQGTSTDTQYF
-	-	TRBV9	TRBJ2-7	TGTGCCAGCAGCGTAGGTCAGGGGCCCAACTACGAGCAGTACTTC	CASSVGQGPNYEQYF
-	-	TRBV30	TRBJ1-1	TGTGCCTGGAGTGTAAAAGGGGTCGTCGAAGCTTTCTTT	CAWSVKGVVEAFF
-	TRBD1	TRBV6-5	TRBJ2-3	TGTGCCAGCAGTCGAGGACAGGGTCGTACAGATACGCAGTATTTT	CASSRGQGRTDTQYF
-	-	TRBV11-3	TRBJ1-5	TGTGCCAGCAGCTTCTCAGGGGGCAATCAGCCCCAGCATTTT	CASSFSGGNQPQHF
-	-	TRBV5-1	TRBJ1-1	TGCGCCAGCAGCGGGGGGGGGACGAACACTGAAGCTTTCTTT	CASSGGGTNTEAFF
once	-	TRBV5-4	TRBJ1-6	TGTGCCAGCAGCTTACAGGGTGCGAATTCACCCCTCCACTTT	CASSLQGANSPLHF
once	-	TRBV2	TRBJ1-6	TGTGCCAGCAGTGGCCAGGGCACCTATAATTCACCCCTCCACTTT	CASSGQGTYNSPLHF
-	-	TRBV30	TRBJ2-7	TGTGCCTGGAGTACCGGAGGGCAGGGGGCCTACGAGCAGTACTTC	CAWSTGGQGAYEQYF
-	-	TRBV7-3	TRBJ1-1	TGTGCCAGCAGCCGCGTCGGAGGGCGGGACACTGAAGCTTTCTTT	CASSRVGGRDTEAFF
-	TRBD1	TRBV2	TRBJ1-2	TGTGCCAGCAGTAAAAGGGGGCAAAGGGTTGGCTACACCTTC	CASSKRGQRVGYTF
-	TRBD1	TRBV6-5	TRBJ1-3	TGTGCCAGCATTGGGACAGGGGCTGGAAACACCATATATTTT	CASIGTGAGNTIYF
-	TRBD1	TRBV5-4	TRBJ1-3	TGTGCCAGCAGCTTGACAGGGGAACGGTCTGGAAACACCATATATTTT	CASSLTGERSGNTIYF
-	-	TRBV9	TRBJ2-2	TGTGCCAGCAGCGTATCACAGGGTGTTGGCGGGGAGCTGTTTTTT	CASSVSQGVGGELFF
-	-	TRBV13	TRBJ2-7	TGTGCCAGCAGCTTAGGGACAGTTGATTCCTACGAGCAGTACTTC	CASSLGTVDSYEQYF
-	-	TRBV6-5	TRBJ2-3	TGTGCCAGCAGTTACTCTCAGGGTCTGAGCACAGATACGCAGTATTTT	CASSYSQGLSTDTQYF
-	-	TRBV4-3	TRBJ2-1	TGCGCCAGCAGCCAAGTTAGCTCAAGGGGGTCGCCCTACAATGAGCAGTTCTTC	CASSQVSSRGSPYNEQFF
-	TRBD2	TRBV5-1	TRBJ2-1	TGCGCCAGCAGCTTGGGTGGTAGCGGGGGTAGCTCCTACAATGAGCAGTTCTTC	CASSLGGSGGSSYNEQFF
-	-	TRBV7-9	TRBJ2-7	TGTGCCAGCAGCTTGGATGGAGGGGACAGTACGAGCTCCTACGAGCAGTACTTC	CASSLDGGDSTSSYEQYF
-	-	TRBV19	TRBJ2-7	TGTGCCAGTAGTAACTGGAGGGGCATCGACGAGCAGTACTTC	CASSNWRGIDEQYF
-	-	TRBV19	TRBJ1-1	TGTGCCAGTAGCCATAGGGGCAGGGGCCCGAACACTGAAGCTTTCTTT	CASSHRGRGPNTEAFF
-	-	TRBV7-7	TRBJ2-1	TGTGCCAGCAGCTTGGGACCAGGGGACGCTGAGCAGTTCTTC	CASSLGPGDAEQFF
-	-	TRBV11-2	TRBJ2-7	TGTGCCAGCAGCTTAGTGTTGGGCGTCGAGCAGTACTTC	CASSLVLGVEQYF